This T cell receptor beta chain was observed in a study of shared clonotypes between healthy human individuals. About the research overall: Serving as donors were two women and a few men, whose ages spanned 18 to 49.

The assay was immunoSEQ multiplex PCR, and TCRdb's table has in-frame clones only and misses some. The data show about 690,000 clones, less than 95% seen once. Study conclusions and caveats: In contrast to clonotypes shared by all four donors, non-shared clonotypes had lower generation probabilities.

V was shortened by 3 bases and J by 4 bases, with 7 bases between the two germline ends. Germline-derived CDR1 and CDR2 are MDHEN and SYDVKM. The CDR3 loop spans 13 amino acids. Note on this clone: Antigen specificity is unknown.

This receptor was obtained from a man aged 18 to 30 in good health. Some clones in this sample may be carry-over from other donors' samples. The rearrangement links TRBV28 to TRBJ2-1; D gene uncertain. Material: memory CD8+ T cells from PBMCs. Subset of the sample: CD45RO+ cells pooled with CCR7-negative TemRA cells. CDR3 in DNA: TGTGCCAGCAGTTTTCCCGATTACAATGAGCAGTTCTTC. This translates into CASSFPDYNEQFF.